A selection of T cell receptor beta chains follows, all from one sample in a study of preoperative IRX-2 immunotherapy in early breast cancer. The method was immunoSEQ multiplex PCR; TCRdb's version includes in-frame clones alone and lacks a portion of them. The profile shows some 30,000 clones, approximately 89% of them singletons. Material: tumor tissue, obtained after IRX-2 immunotherapy. The receptor source for this set is a human donor with breast cancer. The CDR3 runs from the conserved cysteine through the conserved F or W. The order of the fields is V gene, D gene, J gene, CDR3 length, clone size, CDR3 DNA, CDR3 protein. A D gene is named only where the DNA matches it firmly. Size is stated for part of the rows, as once, few or many counts, or as a class when the clone is expanded.

V: TRBV6-8; D: .; J: TRBJ1-5; length: 16; size: .; DNA: TGTGCCAGCAGTTACACAGGGCGGGGAGGCAATCAGCCCCAGCATTTT; CDR3: CASSYTGRGGNQPQHF
V: TRBV19; D: .; J: TRBJ2-1; length: 15; size: once; DNA: TGTGCCACCGGGGAGGCTGGGAGGACCCACAATGAGCAGTTCTTC; CDR3: CATGEAGRTHNEQFF
V: TRBV7-8; D: .; J: TRBJ1-5; length: 13; size: .; DNA: TGTGCCAGCAGCTTACTGGCAGGGCCGCCCCAGCATTTT; CDR3: CASSLLAGPPQHF
V: TRBV18; D: .; J: TRBJ1-5; length: 13; size: .; DNA: TGTGCCAGCTCACTTGATAGCAATCAGCCCCAGCATTTT; CDR3: CASSLDSNQPQHF
V: TRBV5-1; D: TRBD1; J: TRBJ2-2; length: 16; size: .; DNA: TGCGCCAGCAGCGCCTCCGGGACAGGGGCAAACGGGGAGCTGTTTTTT; CDR3: CASSASGTGANGELFF
V: TRBV6-8; D: TRBD1; J: TRBJ1-1; length: 13; size: .; DNA: TGTGCCGCCCGGGACAGGGTGAACACTGAAGCTTTCTTT; CDR3: CAARDRVNTEAFF
V: TRBV5-1; D: TRBD1; J: TRBJ2-4; length: 15; size: .; DNA: TGCGCCAGCAGCTTTACCGGGACAGGGACCAACATTCAGTACTTC; CDR3: CASSFTGTGTNIQYF
V: TRBV28; D: TRBD2; J: TRBJ2-1; length: 14; size: .; DNA: TGTGCCAGCAGCTATCGGGGGGAAAACAATGAGCAGTTCTTC; CDR3: CASSYRGENNEQFF
V: TRBV4-1; D: TRBD1; J: TRBJ1-1; length: 14; size: .; DNA: TGCGCCAGCAGCCCAAGACAGGGGAACACTGAAGCTTTCTTT; CDR3: CASSPRQGNTEAFF
V: TRBV19; D: TRBD2; J: TRBJ2-1; length: 16; size: .; DNA: TGTGCCAGTAGTATCGGGGGGGCAGGGGAGTACAATGAGCAGTTCTTC; CDR3: CASSIGGAGEYNEQFF
V: TRBV30; D: .; J: TRBJ1-3; length: 15; size: .; DNA: TGTGCCTGGAGTGCCCAGACAGTAGCTGGAAACACCATATATTTT; CDR3: CAWSAQTVAGNTIYF
V: TRBV6-8; D: .; J: TRBJ1-5; length: 15; size: few; DNA: TGTGCCAGCAGGATAACAGAGAATAGCAATCAGCCCCAACATTTT; CDR3: CASRITENSNQPQHF
V: TRBV6-8; D: TRBD1; J: TRBJ1-2; length: 16; size: once; DNA: TGTGCCACCCTCAAGATAGGGGGCTATAGGGACTATGGCTACACCTTC; CDR3: CATLKIGGYRDYGYTF
V: TRBV19; D: TRBD1; J: TRBJ1-2; length: 14; size: .; DNA: TGTGCCAGTAGTATACAGGGGGTGGCACGAGGCTACACCTTC; CDR3: CASSIQGVARGYTF
V: TRBV28; D: .; J: TRBJ1-2; length: 14; size: .; DNA: TGTGCCAGCAGTCCGGACAGACCTAACTATGGCTACACCTTC; CDR3: CASSPDRPNYGYTF
V: TRBV19; D: .; J: TRBJ1-2; length: 13; size: .; DNA: TGTGCCAGTAGTATAAACGAGGACTATGGCTACACCTTC; CDR3: CASSINEDYGYTF
V: TRBV14; D: .; J: TRBJ1-3; length: 15; size: few; DNA: TGTGCCAGCAGCCGCCGGATCGGGGAGAGCTTCACCATATATTTT; CDR3: CASSRRIGESFTIYF
V: TRBV11-3; D: TRBD1; J: TRBJ1-2; length: 15; size: few; DNA: TGTGCCAGCAGCGAGGGGACAGCTAATAACTATGGCTACACCTTC; CDR3: CASSEGTANNYGYTF
V: TRBV11-3; D: .; J: TRBJ1-2; length: 14; size: .; DNA: TGTGCCAGCAGCTTGGAAGGGACTGGAAGTGGCTACACCTTC; CDR3: CASSLEGTGSGYTF
V: TRBV6-8; D: .; J: TRBJ2-7; length: 13; size: .; DNA: TGTGCCATCAGCTCCGGGTCAACCTACGAGCAGTACTTC; CDR3: CAISSGSTYEQYF
V: TRBV5-1; D: .; J: TRBJ2-7; length: 15; size: once; DNA: TGCGCCAGCAGCTTGGCGGTTGCGGGAACCTACGAGCAGTACTTC; CDR3: CASSLAVAGTYEQYF
V: TRBV11-3; D: .; J: TRBJ1-1; length: 16; size: .; DNA: TGTGCCAGCAGCCAAACTCCGCGACAGACCAACACTGAAGCTTTCTTT; CDR3: CASSQTPRQTNTEAFF
V: TRBV18; D: .; J: TRBJ2-1; length: 15; size: .; DNA: TGTGCCAGCTCACCAAGGAGGGACTCCTACAATGAGCAGTTCTTC; CDR3: CASSPRRDSYNEQFF